The 21 T cell receptor beta chains listed next were all sequenced from one sample in a study of T cells after yellow fever vaccination. TCRdb fed the 5' RACE reads into MiXCR, producing one record per CDR3 protein. Of some 560,000 distinct CDR3 sequences listed, 15% to 20% are singletons. The sample consisted of PBMCs, taken 15 days after the yellow fever booster vaccination. Every receptor here comes from a young man who received the YFV17D yellow fever vaccine.

The gene calls are TRBV12-3 or TRBV12-4 and TRBJ2-2; a weak D match, TRBD2 (6 bases). V gave up 4 bases and J gave up 4 bases, with 25 bases separating them. This CDR3 region has 19 residues. CDR3 loop: CASSSEGLTPKRSTGELFF. The DNA for the CDR3 is TGTGCCAGCAGTTCGGAGGGGTTGACTCCAAAGCGATCCACCGGGGAGCTGTTTTTT.

This sequence joins TRBV20-1 and TRBJ2-3; D uncertain. Trimming took off 0 bases at V and 4 bases at J, with 5 bases between the two ends. The CDR3 runs 12 residues. Germline V gene lookup returns CDR1 DFQATT and CDR2 SNEGSKA (reference sequence). The CDR3 nucleotides are TGCAGTGCTAGAGATCAAGCAGATACGCAGTATTTT. Translation: CSARDQADTQYF.

This clonotype was recorded a few times. DNA for the CDR3: TGTGCCAGCAGCTTATTGGGTCCTGCAGACAATGAGCAGTTCTTC. Amino acids: CASSLLGPADNEQFF. This chain connects TRBV7-2 to TRBJ2-1; D unclear. Germline V gives CDR1 SGHTA, CDR2 FQGNSA. Trimming removed 2 bases from V and 5 bases from J, with 13 bases in between. This CDR3 is 15 amino acids long.

This chain connects TRBV5-1 to TRBJ2-6; D possibly corresponds to TRBD2 (6 bases). Trimming pared 0 bases from V and 3 bases from J, leaving 16 bases between. This CDR3 spans 18 amino acids. Germline assignment: CDR1 SGHRS and CDR2 YFSETQ. The CDR3 DNA sequence: TGCGCCAGCAGCTTGGCCGGGATGGGGGGAGTTGGGGCCAACGTCCTGACTTTC. It encodes CASSLAGMGGVGANVLTF.

This clonotype was observed a few times. DNA of the CDR3: TGTGCCAGCTGCTCCGGGACAGGGACAGATACGCAGTATTTT. It specifies CASCSGTGTDTQYF. This rearrangement joins TRBV6-2 or TRBV6-3 to TRBJ2-3; 9 bases fit TRBD1. With V trimmed by 8 bases and J by 3 bases, 6 bases remained unmatched. The CDR3 contains 14 residues. Germline values: CDR1 MNHEY, CDR2 SVGEGT.

The chain combines TRBV9 with TRBJ2-1; 8 positions match TRBD2. V trimming: 3 bases; J trimming: 7 bases; junction bases outside the gene matches: 6. The germline V gene has CDR1 SGDLS and CDR2 YYNGEE. The CDR3 extends over 14 amino acids. Here the CDR3 DNA reads TGTGCCAGCAGCGAGAAGCGGGAGTGGAATGAGCAGTTCTTC. It translates to CASSEKREWNEQFF.

This clonotype turned up a few times. The chain links TRBV12-3 or TRBV12-4 to TRBJ2-5, with D possibly being TRBD2 (5 bases). There are 14 residues in the CDR3. Trimming cost V 6 bases and J 3 bases, with 14 bases left between them. The CDR3 is CASSQRGKEETQYF. CDR3 coding DNA: TGTGCCAGCAGCCAACGGGGTAAAGAAGAGACCCAGTACTTC.

This clonotype was detected a few times. The genes are TRBV9 and TRBJ2-2; possibly TRBD2 for D (7 bases). V lost 3 bases to trimming and J lost 4 bases, with 10 bases between them. CDR3 length equals 14 residues. Germline lookup yields CDR1 SGDLS and CDR2 YYNGEE. The CDR3, as DNA: TGTGCCAGCAGCGAGGGGGGGGTCACCGGGGAGCTGTTTTTT. This sequence encodes CASSEGGVTGELFF.

The J gene is TRBJ2-5, the V gene TRBV18; D gene ambiguous. The CDR3 length is 14 residues. Germline V gene lookup returns CDR1 KGHSH and CDR2 LQKENI. Deletions cut 3 bases from V and 3 bases from J, with 11 bases between. The CDR3 spells CASSPLDGEETQYF. Here the CDR3 DNA reads TGTGCCAGCTCACCCTTGGACGGTGAAGAGACCCAGTACTTC.

There are many counts of this clonotype. This chain uses TRBV5-1 with TRBJ2-7; D gene unclear. V lost 4 bases and J lost 4, with 12 bases in between. Looked up from germline, CDR1 is SGHRS and CDR2 is YFSETQ. This CDR3 contains 13 residues. The CDR3 DNA follows: TGCGCCAGCAGCCTCGGTAGGGTGTACGAGCAGTACTTC. Residues: CASSLGRVYEQYF. Complete variable domain (other parts from reference TRBV5-1 and TRBJ2-7): KAGVTQTPRYLIKTRGQQVTLSCSPISGHRSVSWYQQTPGQGLQFLFEYFSETQRNKGNFPGRFSGRQFSNSRSEMNVSTLELGDSALYLCASSLGRVYEQYFGPGTRLTVT.

This chain joins TRBV5-6 and TRBJ2-3; D is unclear. Trimming took off 0 bases at V and 4 bases at J, with 15 bases between the two ends. Germline V CDR1 and CDR2: SGHDT, YYEEEE. This CDR3 is built from 16 residues. DNA of the CDR3: TGTGCCAGCAGCTTGGAGGGCTGGAATCTCGCAGATACGCAGTATTTT. The encoded protein is CASSLEGWNLADTQYF. Drawing the rest from reference TRBV5-6 and TRBJ2-3, the complete variable domain is DAGVTQSPTHLIKTRGQQVTLRCSPKSGHDTVSWYQQALGQGPQFIFQYYEEEERQRGNFPDRFSGHQFPNYSSELNVNALLLGDSALYLCASSLEGWNLADTQYFGPGTRLTVL.

This clonotype showed up just a few times. The J gene is TRBJ2-7, the V gene TRBV2, with D perhaps TRBD1 (5 bases). The CDR3 is 11 amino acids. The V gene lost 4 bases and the J gene lost 5 bases, with 6 bases spanning the gap. Germline V gene data show CDR1 as SNHLY and CDR2 as FYNNEI. CDR3 protein: CASSVRDEQYF. The CDR3 DNA is TGTGCCAGCAGTGTCAGGGACGAGCAGTACTTC.

This clonotype was seen more than once but under ten times. This sequence joins TRBV20-1 and TRBJ2-1; D is unclear. CDR1 and CDR2 (germline): DFQATT, SNEGSKA (reference sequence). V lost 1 base and J 7 bases, leaving 14 bases between the germline ends. The CDR3 length is 14 residues. The DNA of the CDR3 is TGCAGTGCTAGAGCCTTCGCGGCGCGGAATGAGCAGTTCTTC. Amino acid sequence: CSARAFAARNEQFF.

The chain joins TRBV4-2 to TRBJ2-3; possibly TRBD2 for D (6 bases). This CDR3 is 14 amino acids long. V lost 7 bases and J lost 3, with 14 bases in between. The V gene's germline CDR1 is LGHNA and CDR2 YNFKEQ. This chain's CDR3 is CASTQEEGTDTQYF. In nucleotides, the CDR3 is TGTGCCAGCACCCAGGAGGAGGGAACAGATACGCAGTATTTT.

V usage is TRBV29-1 and J usage is TRBJ2-7, with 9 bases lining up with TRBD2. Trimming at V came to 2 bases and at J to 1 base, leaving 3 bases not matched to a gene. The CDR3 has 14 residues. Germline loops: CDR1 SQVTM, CDR2 ANQGSEA. The CDR3 region is CSVESLAGSYEQYF. The CDR3 nucleotides read TGCAGCGTTGAATCGCTAGCGGGATCCTACGAGCAGTACTTC.

CDR3 sequence: CASSLSLDLIRGETLDTQYF. Written as DNA, the CDR3 is TGTGCCAGCAGCTTATCCCTAGATCTGATAAGGGGGGAAACACTCGATACGCAGTATTTT. The chain links TRBV7-2 to TRBJ2-3; D tentatively reads TRBD1 or TRBD2 (6 bases each). With 2 bases removed from V and 6 bases from J, the gap between germline ends came to 30 bases. CDR1 and CDR2 (germline): SGHTA, FQGNSA. This CDR3 region has 20 residues.

Only a few counts were recorded for this clonotype. J is TRBJ2-5 and V is TRBV27, with D possibly matching TRBD1 (6 bases). The germline V gene has CDR1 MNHEY and CDR2 SMNVEV (reference sequence). This CDR3 spans 14 amino acids. V was pared by 3 bases and J by 5 bases, with 13 bases between. The DNA of the CDR3 is TGTGCCAGCAGTTTCTACGGACAGCAGGAGACCCAGTACTTC. The encoded protein is CASSFYGQQETQYF.

The chain combines TRBV27 with TRBJ1-6; D not certain. CDR1 is MNHEY and CDR2 is SMNVEV in the germline V gene (reference sequence). V dropped 5 bases and J dropped 0 bases, with 5 bases sitting between them. This CDR3 is built from 14 residues. The DNA of the CDR3 is TGTGCCAGCAGTGTGAGCTCCTATAATTCACCCCTCCACTTT. This codes for CASSVSSYNSPLHF.

The table lists this clonotype with a few counts. The chain uses TRBV9 and TRBJ2-3; TRBD2 agrees at 16 bases. J gave up 5 bases and V 4 bases, and 16 bases lay outside the gene matches. Germline V gene sequence: CDR1 SGDLS, CDR2 YYNGEE. The CDR3 is 20 residues long. CDR3 residues: CASSLQTGTSGRGVGDTQYF. The CDR3 DNA is TGTGCCAGCAGCCTCCAGACGGGGACTAGCGGGAGGGGAGTTGGAGATACGCAGTATTTT.

The CDR3: CASSYPGTGPSRPIYEQYF. The DNA for the CDR3 is TGTGCCAGCAGTTACCCTGGGACAGGGCCTTCCCGTCCTATCTACGAGCAGTACTTC. The chain couples TRBV6-2 or TRBV6-3 to TRBJ2-7, with 9 bases lining up with TRBD1. The CDR3 consists of 19 residues. CDR1 and CDR2 from the germline V gene are MNHEY and SVGEGT. V lost 2 bases, J lost 3 bases, and 17 bases stayed unmatched.

CDR3 bases: TGTGCCAGCACCTCGGGAGGGATGAACACTGAAGCTTTCTTT. Translated: CASTSGGMNTEAFF. This chain connects TRBV25-1 to TRBJ1-1, with no clear D. Germline CDR1 is MGHDK and CDR2 is SYGVNS. The CDR3 contains 14 residues. Trimming took off 7 bases at V and 0 bases at J, with 12 bases between the two ends.